This TCR beta chain came from a study of blood T cell repertoires in COVID-19. Across the whole study: The origin of the acute and convalescent COVID-19 samples was the United States, Italy and Spain. PBMCs, B-cell-depleted T cells, or T cells provided the cDNA or gDNA that made up the material.

This clone turned up a few times. Per the authors' pipeline: The authors estimated nucleated cell counts from reference gene primer amplification. TCRdb's table, derived via immunoSEQ multiplex PCR, lists solely in-frame clones and lacks some. That table supplies the V and J calls and clone size; D and trimming were determined from the DNA. The sample yields about 74,000 clones, just over 85% seen once. V lost 2 bases, J lost 9 bases, and 5 bases stayed unmatched. This CDR3 has 14 residues. CDR1 is MNHEY, CDR2 SMNVEV, per germline (reference sequence). The sample consisted of peripheral blood. J is TRBJ2-1 and V is TRBV27; 9 bases match TRBD2. This receptor was identified in a woman at least 80 years old with active or convalescent COVID-19. The CDR3 bases are TGTGCCAGCAGTTTAGGGCGGGGGGGCCTTGAGCAGTTCTTC. It is translated as CASSLGRGGLEQFF.